The clone carrying this TCR beta chain has a single count. No antigen is known for it. Repertoires were generated with immunoSEQ multiplex PCR, while TCRdb's copy carries only in-frame clones and drops some. This table holds about 18,000 clones, around 82% found once. This specimen belongs to a study of Tregs in tolerant kidney transplant recipients. General study results and limits: This study did not directly address biological reproducibility. Expanding Tregs on activated donor B cells appeared to best identify donor-specific TCRbeta clones.

The CDR3 sequence is 14 residues long. Germline V CDR1 and CDR2: SGHDN, FVKESK. Germline trimming cut 4 bases from V and 6 bases from J; bases unmatched to any gene: 4. Unstimulated regulatory T cells (CD4+CD25+CD127-), CD4+CD25- non-regulatory cells, CD4 and CD8 cells were FACS-sorted from thawed PBMCs. Sequenced material: Tregs from blood. This receptor was taken from a human donor in good health. This sequence joins TRBV14 and TRBJ2-7, with TRBD2 identical over 12 bases. The CDR3 loop reads CASSLLAGGTEQYF. CDR3 in DNA: TGTGCCAGCAGCCTTCTAGCGGGGGGGACCGAGCAGTACTTC.